The source of this T cell receptor beta chain is a study of blood T cell repertoires in COVID-19. The method was immunoSEQ multiplex PCR; TCRdb's version includes in-frame clones alone and lacks a portion of them. The sample holds under 400,000 clones, 88% seen once. CDR3 size: 14 residues. Germline CDR1 is LNHDA and CDR2 is SQIVND (reference sequence). V dropped 9 bases and J dropped 7; count of bases not matched to a gene: 12. The clonotype comes from a woman aged 25 to 39 with COVID-19, enrolled during active disease. The chain links TRBV19 to TRBJ1-2; 9 bases align to TRBD1. Input material: peripheral blood. As DNA, the CDR3 is TGTGCCAGCCGTCGGGACAGGGATATGGGTGGCTACACCTTC. Translating gives CASRRDRDMGGYTF.